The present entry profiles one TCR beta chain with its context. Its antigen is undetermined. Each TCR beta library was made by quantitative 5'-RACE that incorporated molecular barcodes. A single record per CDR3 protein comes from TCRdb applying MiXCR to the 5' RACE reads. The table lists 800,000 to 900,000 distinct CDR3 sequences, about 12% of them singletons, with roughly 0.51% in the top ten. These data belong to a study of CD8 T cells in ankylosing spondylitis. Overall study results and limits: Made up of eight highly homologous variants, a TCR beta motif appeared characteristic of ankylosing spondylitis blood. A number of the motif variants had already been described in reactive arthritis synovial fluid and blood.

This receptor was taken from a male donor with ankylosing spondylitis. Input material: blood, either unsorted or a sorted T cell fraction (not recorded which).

CDR3 coding DNA: TGCAGTGCCGAGGGGGCGGGAGGGGAAAAACTGTTTTTT. It specifies CSAEGAGGEKLFF. The chain links TRBV20-1 to TRBJ1-4, with 7 bases lining up with TRBD1. This CDR3 has 13 residues. V lost 6 bases to trimming and J lost 8 bases; unmatched junction nucleotides: 9. Germline V CDR1 and CDR2: DFQATT, SNEGSKA (reference sequence).